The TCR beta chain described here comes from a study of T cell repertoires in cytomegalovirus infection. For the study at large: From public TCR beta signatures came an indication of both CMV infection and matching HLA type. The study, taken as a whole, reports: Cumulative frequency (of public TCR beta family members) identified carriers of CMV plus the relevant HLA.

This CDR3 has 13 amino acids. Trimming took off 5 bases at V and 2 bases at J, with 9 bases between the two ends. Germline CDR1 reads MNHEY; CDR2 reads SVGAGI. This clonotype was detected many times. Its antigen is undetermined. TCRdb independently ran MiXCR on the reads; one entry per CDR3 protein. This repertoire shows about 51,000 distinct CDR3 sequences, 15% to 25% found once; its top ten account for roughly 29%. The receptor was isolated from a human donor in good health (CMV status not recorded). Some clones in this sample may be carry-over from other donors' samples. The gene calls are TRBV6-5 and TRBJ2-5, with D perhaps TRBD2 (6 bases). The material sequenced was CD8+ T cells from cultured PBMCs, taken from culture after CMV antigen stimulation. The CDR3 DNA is TGTGCCAGCAGTCCGGGACTTCAAGAGACCCAGTACTTC. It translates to CASSPGLQETQYF.